Following are 4 T cell receptor beta chains from one sample sequenced in a study of T-cell reconstitution after alpha-beta-depleted transplantation in children. Preparation of the TCRbeta library was carried out with unique molecular identifiers. TCRdb itself ran the PCR reads through MiXCR, one entry per CDR3 protein. The sample holds 250,000 to 400,000 distinct CDR3 sequences, around 25% seen once. Sequenced material: PBMCs, mostly from graft donor cells, taken 180 days after TCRalphabeta/CD19-depleted stem cell transplant. The receptor source for this set is a male patient aged 10 to 17 who had a stem cell transplant for acute lymphoblastic leukemia, so the T cells may come from the graft donor.

The V call is TRBV29-1, the J call TRBJ2-1; D gene ambiguous. V was shortened by 1 base and J by 2 bases, with 6 bases between the two germline ends. Germline CDR1 and CDR2: SQVTM and ANQGSEA. This CDR3 has 13 amino acids. CDR3 coding DNA: TGCAGCGTTGAAGGTAGGCCCTACAATGAGCAGTTCTTC. Translation gives CSVEGRPYNEQFF.

This clonotype was recorded many times. V gene TRBV25-1 combines with J gene TRBJ2-7; TRBD1 matches at 8 bases. Germline CDR1 is MGHDK and CDR2 is SYGVNS. The J segment lost 4 bases and the V segment lost 2 bases, leaving 10 bases of the junction unmatched. The CDR3 has 16 amino acids. The CDR3 is CASSEDLAGGAYEQYF. CDR3 nucleotide sequence: TGTGCCAGCAGTGAAGATCTTGCAGGGGGCGCGTACGAGCAGTACTTC.

V gene TRBV21-1 combines with J gene TRBJ1-1; the D call TRBD1 from the table was never checked on the DNA. TRBV21-1 represents a pseudogene. This CDR3 is built from 18 residues. Here the CDR3 DNA reads TGTGCAGAATACCCGGGCGACAGGGGGCTTGACATGAACACTGAAGCTTTCTTT. It encodes CAEYPGDRGLDMNTEAFF.

This clonotype was seen a handful of times. The genes are TRBV5-1 and TRBJ2-7; D uncertain. The CDR3 contains 17 residues. The V and J ends lost 0 bases and 2 bases respectively, with 18 bases between them. From germline, CDR1 is SGHRS and CDR2 YFSETQ. CDR3 in DNA: TGCGCCAGCAGCTTGGCCATTGTGCCCACTCGAACCTACGAGCAGTACTTC. Translating it yields CASSLAIVPTRTYEQYF.